Listed below are T cell receptor beta chains from one sample, sequenced in a study of shared clonotypes between healthy human individuals. Some clones are missing from TCRdb's copy, which holds only in-frame ones; the method was immunoSEQ multiplex PCR. The data hold 550,000 to 800,000 clones, with about 92% observed a single time. The sample taken for sequencing was memory CD8+ T cells from PBMCs. The receptors were sampled from a young man in good health. Some clones in this sample may be carry-over from other donors' samples. CDR3s include the opening cysteine and the closing phenylalanine or tryptophan. A D gene is named only where the DNA matches it firmly. Clone size is not always given. Where it is, it says once, few, many or a class for expanded clones.

D | size | J | V | DNA | CDR3
NA | once | TRBJ2-7 | TRBV5-6 | TGTGCCAGCAGCCTGGGGTTCGGGAATTGGGAGCAGTACTTC | CASSLGFGNWEQYF
NA | NA | TRBJ2-1 | TRBV5-1 | TGCGCCAGCAGCTTGGGGGGCTACAATGAGCAGTTCTTC | CASSLGGYNEQFF
NA | NA | TRBJ1-3 | TRBV5-5 | TGTGCCAGCAGCCGCAAAGACGACGGAAGCTCTGGAAACACCATATATTTT | CASSRKDDGSSGNTIYF
NA | NA | TRBJ2-1 | TRBV11-3 | TGTGCCAGCAGCTTAGTTTTCGGAAACAATGAGCAGTTCTTC | CASSLVFGNNEQFF
NA | NA | TRBJ2-7 | TRBV27 | TGTGCCAGCAGTTTAGGGCTAGCTGCTAACGAGCAGTACTTC | CASSLGLAANEQYF
TRBD1 | NA | TRBJ2-7 | TRBV27 | TGTGCCAGCAGTTCGACAGGGTACGAGCAGTACTTC | CASSSTGYEQYF
NA | NA | TRBJ1-1 | TRBV27 | TGTGCCAGCAGTTTAACTCTGGGGGGGGCCACTGAAGCTTTCTTT | CASSLTLGGATEAFF
TRBD1 | NA | TRBJ1-1 | TRBV10-1 | TGCGCCAGGATTTCAAGGGACAGGTCGGACACTGAAGCTTTCTTT | CARISRDRSDTEAFF
NA | NA | TRBJ1-1 | TRBV5-1 | TGCGCCAGCAGCCCCCCCGGAGTAGGGTCAACTGAAGCTTTCTTT | CASSPPGVGSTEAFF
TRBD2 | NA | TRBJ2-1 | TRBV7-3 | TGTGCCAGCAGCTTGCCACTAGCGGGAGGACCGAGCTCCTACAATGAGCAGTTCTTC | CASSLPLAGGPSSYNEQFF
NA | NA | TRBJ2-7 | TRBV10-3 | TGTGCCATCAGTGTCTCTAGGACAGAGGGAAATCTAACCTACGAGCAGTACTTC | CAISVSRTEGNLTYEQYF
NA | NA | TRBJ1-1 | TRBV6-1 | TGTGCCAGCAGTGTAACAGTGAACACTGAAGCTTTCTTT | CASSVTVNTEAFF
NA | NA | TRBJ1-5 | TRBV10-1 | TGCGCCAGCAGGGGCCAAAGTAATCAGCCCCAGCATTTT | CASRGQSNQPQHF
NA | NA | TRBJ1-1 | TRBV27 | TGTGCCAGCAGTCTCCGGGGCGGGGACACTGAAGCTTTCTTT | CASSLRGGDTEAFF
NA | NA | TRBJ1-2 | TRBV6-5 | TGTGCCAGCAGTTACTCAGCGGCTGTGGTCTATGGCTACACCTTC | CASSYSAAVVYGYTF
NA | NA | TRBJ2-7 | TRBV27 | TGTGCCAGCAGGCTGGCCGGGACCGGAGATTACGAGCAGTACTTC | CASRLAGTGDYEQYF
NA | NA | TRBJ1-5 | TRBV27 | TGTGCCAGCAGTTTGGGATTAAGCAATCAGCCCCAGCATTTT | CASSLGLSNQPQHF
NA | NA | TRBJ2-2 | TRBV6-5 | TGTGCCAGCAGTATAAAGCTCACCGGGGAGCTGTTTTTT | CASSIKLTGELFF
NA | NA | TRBJ2-6 | TRBV27 | TGTGCCAGCAGTTTCCTCCCCATCTCTGGGGCCAACGTCCTGACTTTC | CASSFLPISGANVLTF
NA | NA | TRBJ1-2 | TRBV27 | TGTGCCAGCAGTTTATCCACCCCGATTAGTATGAGGGGCGTCACCTTC | CASSLSTPISMRGVTF
TRBD1 | NA | TRBJ1-4 | TRBV4-1 | TGCGCCAGCAGCCAAGATTTAAAGACAGGGGGCGTCTTAGATCTGAAACTGTTTTTT | CASSQDLKTGGVLDLKLFF
NA | NA | TRBJ1-5 | TRBV2 | TGTGCCAGCAGTGAACTTGCTAGCAATCAGCCCCAGCATTTT | CASSELASNQPQHF
NA | NA | TRBJ2-3 | TRBV9 | TGTGCCAGCAGCTTAGAGGTCAGGGGTACAGATACGCAGTATTTT | CASSLEVRGTDTQYF
NA | NA | TRBJ1-1 | TRBV7-2 | TGTGCCAGCAGCTTAAATCTTCGGCACACTGAAGCTTTCTTT | CASSLNLRHTEAFF
NA | NA | TRBJ2-2 | TRBV9 | TGTGCCAGTTACTTCCGGGACATCGAGTCTACGCCGGGACTTAACACCGGGGAGCTGTTTTTT | CASYFRDIESTPGLNTGELFF
TRBD1 | NA | TRBJ2-7 | TRBV7-6 | TGTGCCAGCAGCCTTCATCCGGGACAGGGATACGAGCAGTACTTC | CASSLHPGQGYEQYF
NA | NA | TRBJ1-2 | TRBV19 | TGTGCCACCGATCAGGGGAATGGCTACACCTTC | CATDQGNGYTF
TRBD1 | NA | TRBJ2-3 | TRBV18 | TGTGCCAGCTCACTTGGACAGGCTAACACAGATACGCAGTATTTT | CASSLGQANTDTQYF
NA | NA | TRBJ1-5 | TRBV7-9 | TGTGCCAGCAGCTTCGGAGGGCTTAATCAGCCCCAGCATTTT | CASSFGGLNQPQHF
NA | NA | TRBJ2-7 | TRBV10-3 | TGTGCCTCAGGGGGGGTATCCTACGAGCAGTACTTC | CASGGVSYEQYF
NA | NA | TRBJ2-7 | TRBV2 | TGTGCCAGCAGTGAAGCGGGGGGCTGGCACTCCTACGAGCAGTACTTC | CASSEAGGWHSYEQYF
NA | NA | TRBJ2-1 | TRBV19 | TGTGCCAGTAGTATCTTCGGCTACAATGAGCAGTTCTTC | CASSIFGYNEQFF
NA | NA | TRBJ1-6 | TRBV4-2 | TGTGCCAGCAGCCAAGGTGGTGGTCCCGAGATCTATTCACCCCTCCACTTT | CASSQGGGPEIYSPLHF
NA | NA | TRBJ2-1 | TRBV7-3 | TGTGCCAGCAGCTTAACGGGAGGTGGTACTGAGCAGTTCTTC | CASSLTGGGTEQFF
NA | NA | TRBJ1-1 | TRBV25-1 | TGTGCCAGCAGCCTGGGGTTTAGTAACACTGAAGCTTTCTTT | CASSLGFSNTEAFF
NA | NA | TRBJ2-5 | TRBV7-9 | TGTGCCAGCAGCCCCGATCTTGGGGAGGTGACCCAGTACTTC | CASSPDLGEVTQYF
NA | NA | TRBJ1-1 | TRBV7-9 | TGTGCCAGCAGCTTCCCCACTGAAGCTTTCTTT | CASSFPTEAFF
NA | NA | TRBJ1-4 | TRBV4-3 | TGCGCCAGCAGCCCCGGAGGGAGGGGTGAAAAACTGTTTTTT | CASSPGGRGEKLFF
NA | NA | TRBJ1-2 | TRBV6-6 | TGTGCCAGCAGCCAAGGTTGGGGCTATGGCTACACCTTC | CASSQGWGYGYTF
NA | NA | TRBJ2-6 | TRBV10-3 | TGTGCCATCAGTGAGGAGTCCCACTGGGGGGCCAACGTCCTGACTTTC | CAISEESHWGANVLTF
NA | once | TRBJ2-5 | TRBV28 | TGTGCCAGCGGAGGCCGGGTGGTTCCAATCCAGACCCAGTACTTC | CASGGRVVPIQTQYF
TRBD2 | NA | TRBJ2-3 | TRBV29-1 | TGCAGCGTCCGCGGACTAGCGGGACTTCAAGCAGATACGCAGTATTTT | CSVRGLAGLQADTQYF
NA | NA | TRBJ2-7 | TRBV6-5 | TGTGCCAGCAGTTACTCTCTCAGGGCCTACGAGCAGTACTTC | CASSYSLRAYEQYF
NA | NA | TRBJ2-5 | TRBV7-9 | TGTGCCAGCAGCGCCACCAGACCCCAAGAGACCCAGTACTTC | CASSATRPQETQYF